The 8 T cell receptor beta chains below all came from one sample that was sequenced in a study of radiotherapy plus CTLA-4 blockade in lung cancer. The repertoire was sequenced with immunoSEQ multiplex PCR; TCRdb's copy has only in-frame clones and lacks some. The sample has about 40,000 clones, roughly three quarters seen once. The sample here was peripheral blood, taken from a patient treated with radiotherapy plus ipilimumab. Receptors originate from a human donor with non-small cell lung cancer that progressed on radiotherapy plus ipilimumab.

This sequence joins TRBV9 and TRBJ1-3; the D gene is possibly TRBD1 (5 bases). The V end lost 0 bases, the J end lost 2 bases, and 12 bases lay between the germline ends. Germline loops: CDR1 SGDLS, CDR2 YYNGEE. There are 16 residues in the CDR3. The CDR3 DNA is TGTGCCAGCAGCGTAGAGGTCAGGGCCCCTGGAAACACCATATATTTT. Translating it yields CASSVEVRAPGNTIYF. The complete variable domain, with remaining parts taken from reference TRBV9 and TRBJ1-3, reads DSGVTQTPKHLITATGQRVTLRCSPRSGDLSVYWYQQSLDQGLQFLIQYYNGEERAKGNILERFSAQQFPDLHSELNLSSLELGDSALYFCASSVEVRAPGNTIYFGEGSWLTVV.

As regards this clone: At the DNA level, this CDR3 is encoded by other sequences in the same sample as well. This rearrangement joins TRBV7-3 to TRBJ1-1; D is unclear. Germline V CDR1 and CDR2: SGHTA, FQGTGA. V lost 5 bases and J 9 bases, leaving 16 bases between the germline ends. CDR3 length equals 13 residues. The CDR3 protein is CASSPKTGSKAFF. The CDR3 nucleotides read TGTGCCAGCAGCCCAAAGACGGGGTCTAAAGCTTTCTTT.

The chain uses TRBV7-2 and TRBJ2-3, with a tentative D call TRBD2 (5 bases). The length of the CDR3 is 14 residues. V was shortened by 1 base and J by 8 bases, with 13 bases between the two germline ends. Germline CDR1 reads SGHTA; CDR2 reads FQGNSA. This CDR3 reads CASSLVLGEATQYF. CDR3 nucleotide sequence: TGTGCCAGCAGCTTAGTATTGGGAGAAGCTACGCAGTATTTT.

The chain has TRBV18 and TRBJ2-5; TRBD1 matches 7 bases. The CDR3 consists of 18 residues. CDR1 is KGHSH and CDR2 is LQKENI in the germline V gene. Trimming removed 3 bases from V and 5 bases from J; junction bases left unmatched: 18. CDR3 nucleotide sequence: TGTGCCAGCTCACCGCCAGTTCCTGGGACAGAACGGAGGGAGACCCAGTACTTC. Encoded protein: CASSPPVPGTERRETQYF.

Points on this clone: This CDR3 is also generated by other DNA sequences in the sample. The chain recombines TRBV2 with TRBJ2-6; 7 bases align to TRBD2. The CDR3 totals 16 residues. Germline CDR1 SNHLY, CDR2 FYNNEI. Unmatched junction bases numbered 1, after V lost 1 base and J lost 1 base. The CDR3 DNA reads TGTGCCAGCAGTGAAGGGGAGGGTTCTGGGGCCAACGTCCTGACTTTC. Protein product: CASSEGEGSGANVLTF.

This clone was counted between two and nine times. The CDR3: CASSSGLAMNTGELFF. CDR3 DNA sequence: TGTGCCAGCAGCTCGGGACTAGCGATGAACACCGGGGAGCTGTTTTTT. The V call is TRBV5-4, the J call TRBJ2-2, with 10 bases that match TRBD2. The CDR3 length is 16 residues. CDR1 and CDR2 from the germline V gene are SGHNT and YYREEE (reference sequence). With 3 bases clipped from V and 1 base from J, the junction kept 3 bases outside the gene matches.

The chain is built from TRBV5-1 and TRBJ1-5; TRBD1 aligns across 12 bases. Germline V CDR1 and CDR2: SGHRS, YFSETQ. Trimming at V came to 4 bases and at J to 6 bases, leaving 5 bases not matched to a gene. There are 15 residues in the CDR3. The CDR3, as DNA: TGCGCCAGCAGCGGGGGACAGGGGGCCGGTCAGCCCCAGCATTTT. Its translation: CASSGGQGAGQPQHF.

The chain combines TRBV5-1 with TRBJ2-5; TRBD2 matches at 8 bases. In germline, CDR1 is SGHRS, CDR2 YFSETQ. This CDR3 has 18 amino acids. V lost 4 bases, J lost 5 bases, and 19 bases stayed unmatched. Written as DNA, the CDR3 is TGCGCCAGCAGCCCAGTGACTAGCGTCAGCTCCTTGCGGGAGACCCAGTACTTC. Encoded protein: CASSPVTSVSSLRETQYF.